These T cell receptor beta chains were read from a single sample in a study of regulatory T cells in long-lasting Graves disease. TCRdb passed the multiplex PCR reads through MiXCR, listing each CDR3 protein once. The data contain hundreds of thousands of distinct CDR3 sequences, under 20% of them singletons. These sequences were also reported in another study, on T cells in Graves' hyperthyroidism and ophthalmopathy.

Sequenced material: peripheral blood mononuclear cells (PBMCs), taken at new diagnosis, from a patient treated with antithyroid drugs. All receptors come from a woman between 25 and 40 years old with Graves disease. CDR3s include the opening cysteine and the closing phenylalanine or tryptophan. The D gene is left open where the match is weak. Rows give clone size only sometimes, using once, few, many, or a class for an expanded clone.

d_call: -
clone_size: -
v_call: TRBV20-1
j_call: TRBJ2-2
cdr3_nt: TGCAGTGCTAGAGTCCCCGCGGGGAACACCGGGGAGCTGTTTTTT
cdr3_aa: CSARVPAGNTGELFF

d_call: TRBD1
clone_size: few
v_call: TRBV30
j_call: TRBJ1-2
cdr3_nt: TGTGCCTGGAGTGTACGGCAGGGGGGTAACTATGGCTACACCTTC
cdr3_aa: CAWSVRQGGNYGYTF

d_call: -
clone_size: many
v_call: TRBV6-2/TRBV6-3
j_call: TRBJ1-5
cdr3_nt: TGTGCCAGCAGTTACGGTGCAGGGGATGTCCGAACTAATCAGCCCCAGCATTTT
cdr3_aa: CASSYGAGDVRTNQPQHF

d_call: TRBD1
clone_size: many
v_call: TRBV2
j_call: TRBJ1-6
cdr3_nt: TGTGCCAGAACGACAGGGAATGCTTATTCACCCCTCCACTTT
cdr3_aa: CARTTGNAYSPLHF

d_call: -
clone_size: many
v_call: TRBV19
j_call: TRBJ1-1
cdr3_nt: TGTGCCAGTAGTCGGACACCTGCCACTGAAGCTTTCTTT
cdr3_aa: CASSRTPATEAFF

d_call: -
clone_size: few
v_call: TRBV7-3
j_call: TRBJ2-1
cdr3_nt: TGTGCCAGCAGCTTAGTCGGTAGCGGTAGCTCCTACAATGAGCAGTTCTTC
cdr3_aa: CASSLVGSGSSYNEQFF

d_call: TRBD1
clone_size: -
v_call: TRBV15
j_call: TRBJ2-3
cdr3_nt: TGTGCCACCAGCAGGGACAGGGTAGCGGATACGCAGTATTTT
cdr3_aa: CATSRDRVADTQYF

d_call: TRBD2
clone_size: few
v_call: TRBV20-1
j_call: TRBJ2-7
cdr3_nt: TGCAGTGCTGCTAGACTAGCGGGAGAGTGGTACGAGCAGTACTTC
cdr3_aa: CSAARLAGEWYEQYF

d_call: TRBD1
clone_size: few
v_call: TRBV6-1
j_call: TRBJ2-2
cdr3_nt: TGTGCCAGCAGTGACCGAACAGGGGGCTTCGGGGAGCTGTTTTTT
cdr3_aa: CASSDRTGGFGELFF

d_call: -
clone_size: many
v_call: TRBV11-2
j_call: TRBJ1-3
cdr3_nt: TGTGCCAGCAGTTATTTACAGATTTCTGGAAACACCATATATTTT
cdr3_aa: CASSYLQISGNTIYF

d_call: -
clone_size: few
v_call: TRBV20-1
j_call: TRBJ1-5
cdr3_nt: TGCAGTGCTGCTCCAGAACCTGCTGGGCAGCCCCAGCATTTT
cdr3_aa: CSAAPEPAGQPQHF

d_call: -
clone_size: -
v_call: TRBV7-6
j_call: TRBJ2-3
cdr3_nt: TGTGCCAGCAGCTGGCGACGGGACACTAGCACAGATACGCAGTATTTT
cdr3_aa: CASSWRRDTSTDTQYF

d_call: -
clone_size: -
v_call: TRBV18
j_call: TRBJ2-5
cdr3_nt: TGTGCCAGCTCACCAACCACAGGGAAGGAGACCCAGTACTTC
cdr3_aa: CASSPTTGKETQYF

d_call: TRBD1
clone_size: -
v_call: TRBV28
j_call: TRBJ2-2
cdr3_nt: TGTGCCAGCAGCCCCAACAGGGGAAACACCGGGGAGCTGTTTTTT
cdr3_aa: CASSPNRGNTGELFF

d_call: -
clone_size: many
v_call: TRBV7-9
j_call: TRBJ1-2
cdr3_nt: TGTGCCAGCAGCTTCTCTAGGGGCCAAAACTATGGCTACACCTTC
cdr3_aa: CASSFSRGQNYGYTF

d_call: TRBD2
clone_size: few
v_call: TRBV30
j_call: TRBJ2-7
cdr3_nt: TGTGCCTGGAAGCGGGCTAGCGGGACCTACGAGCAGTACTTC
cdr3_aa: CAWKRASGTYEQYF

d_call: -
clone_size: many
v_call: TRBV27
j_call: TRBJ2-7
cdr3_nt: TGTGCCAGCAAAGTCCCAGGGCCCTCCTACGAGCAGTACTTC
cdr3_aa: CASKVPGPSYEQYF

d_call: -
clone_size: -
v_call: TRBV5-1
j_call: TRBJ2-2
cdr3_nt: TGCGCCAGCAGCTTGAACGTCCGTCGGAGCACCGGGGAGCTGTTTTTT
cdr3_aa: CASSLNVRRSTGELFF

d_call: -
clone_size: -
v_call: TRBV6-2/TRBV6-3
j_call: TRBJ2-3
cdr3_nt: TGTGCCAGCAGTTACCAGGGAGAGAGGACAGATACGCAGTATTTT
cdr3_aa: CASSYQGERTDTQYF

d_call: -
clone_size: many
v_call: TRBV27
j_call: TRBJ2-7
cdr3_nt: TGTGCCAGCAGTTTTTGGGGGAGCTCCTACGAGCAGTACTTC
cdr3_aa: CASSFWGSSYEQYF

d_call: TRBD2
clone_size: few
v_call: TRBV7-9
j_call: TRBJ2-5
cdr3_nt: TGTGCCAGCAGCTCAACCAATGGGGCTAGCGGGCCTCAAGAGACCCAGTACTTC
cdr3_aa: CASSSTNGASGPQETQYF

d_call: TRBD1
clone_size: few
v_call: TRBV28
j_call: TRBJ2-7
cdr3_nt: TGTGCCAGCAGGGGACAGGGGGCCGGACAGTACTTC
cdr3_aa: CASRGQGAGQYF

d_call: -
clone_size: many
v_call: TRBV2
j_call: TRBJ2-1
cdr3_nt: TGTGCCAGCAGTCGGGGTTTCGGATATGAGCAGTTCTTC
cdr3_aa: CASSRGFGYEQFF

d_call: -
clone_size: -
v_call: TRBV6-1
j_call: TRBJ2-4
cdr3_nt: TGTGCCAGCTTAAGGCGGGAAGCCAAAAACATTCAGTACTTC
cdr3_aa: CASLRREAKNIQYF